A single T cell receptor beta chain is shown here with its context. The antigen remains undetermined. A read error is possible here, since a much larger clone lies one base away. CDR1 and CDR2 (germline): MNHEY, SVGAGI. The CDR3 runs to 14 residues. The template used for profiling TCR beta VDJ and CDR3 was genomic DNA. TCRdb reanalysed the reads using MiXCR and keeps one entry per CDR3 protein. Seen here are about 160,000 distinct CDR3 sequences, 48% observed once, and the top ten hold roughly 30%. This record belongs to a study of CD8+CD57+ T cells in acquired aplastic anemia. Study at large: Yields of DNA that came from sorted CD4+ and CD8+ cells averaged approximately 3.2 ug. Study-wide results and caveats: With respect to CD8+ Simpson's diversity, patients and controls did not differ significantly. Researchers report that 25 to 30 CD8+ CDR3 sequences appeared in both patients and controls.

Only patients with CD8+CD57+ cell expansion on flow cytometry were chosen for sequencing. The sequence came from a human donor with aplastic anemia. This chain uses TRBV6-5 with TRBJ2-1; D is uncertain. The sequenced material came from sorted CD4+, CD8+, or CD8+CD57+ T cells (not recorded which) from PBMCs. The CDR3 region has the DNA TGTGCCAGCAGTTACGCGAACTCCCACAATGAGCAGTTCTTC. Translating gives CASSYANSHNEQFF.